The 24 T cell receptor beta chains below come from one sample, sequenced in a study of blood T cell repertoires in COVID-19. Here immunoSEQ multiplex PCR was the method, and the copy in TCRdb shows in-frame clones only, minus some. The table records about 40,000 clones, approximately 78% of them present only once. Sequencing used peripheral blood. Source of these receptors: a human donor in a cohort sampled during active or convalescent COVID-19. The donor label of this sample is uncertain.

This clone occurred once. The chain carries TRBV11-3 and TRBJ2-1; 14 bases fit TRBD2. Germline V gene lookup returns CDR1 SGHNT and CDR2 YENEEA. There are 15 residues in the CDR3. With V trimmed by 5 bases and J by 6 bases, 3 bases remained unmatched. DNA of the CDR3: TGTGCCAGCAGCCCGGGACTAGCGGGAGCCAATGAGCAGTTCTTC. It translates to CASSPGLAGANEQFF.

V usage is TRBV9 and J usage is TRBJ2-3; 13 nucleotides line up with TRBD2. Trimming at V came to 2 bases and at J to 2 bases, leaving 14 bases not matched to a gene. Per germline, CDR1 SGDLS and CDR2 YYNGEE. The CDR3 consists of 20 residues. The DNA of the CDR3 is TGTGCCAGCAGCGTGTCTAGGGAGACTAGCGGGAGGCTCTTCACAGATACGCAGTATTTT. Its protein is CASSVSRETSGRLFTDTQYF.

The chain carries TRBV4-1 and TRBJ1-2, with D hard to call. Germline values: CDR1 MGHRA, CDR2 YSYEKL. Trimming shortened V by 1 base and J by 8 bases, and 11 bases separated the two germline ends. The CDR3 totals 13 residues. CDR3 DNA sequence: TGCGCCAGCAGCCAAGGAGGAGGAAGAGGCTACACCTTC. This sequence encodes CASSQGGGRGYTF.

CDR3 sequence (DNA): TGTGCCAGCAGCTGGGGGGAAGAAGGCTACACCTTC. This gives the protein CASSWGEEGYTF. The rearrangement links TRBV7-9 to TRBJ1-2, with D possibly being TRBD1 (5 bases). V shed 4 bases and J shed 8 bases, with 11 bases lying between them. The CDR3 is made up of 12 amino acids. Germline loops: CDR1 SEHNR, CDR2 FQNEAQ (reference sequence).

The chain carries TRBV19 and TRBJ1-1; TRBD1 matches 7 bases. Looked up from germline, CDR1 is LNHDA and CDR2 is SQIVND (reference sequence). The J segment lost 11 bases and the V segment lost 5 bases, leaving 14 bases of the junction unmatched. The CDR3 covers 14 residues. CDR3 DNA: TGTGCCAGTAGTGATAATACAGGGGTTTGGTACGCTTTCTTT. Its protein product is CASSDNTGVWYAFF.

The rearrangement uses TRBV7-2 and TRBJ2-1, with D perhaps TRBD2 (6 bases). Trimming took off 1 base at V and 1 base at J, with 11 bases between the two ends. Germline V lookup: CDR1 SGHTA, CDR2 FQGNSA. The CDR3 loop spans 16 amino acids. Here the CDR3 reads CASSLGSAGSYNEQFF. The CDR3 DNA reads TGTGCCAGCAGCTTAGGGTCGGCGGGATCCTACAATGAGCAGTTCTTC.

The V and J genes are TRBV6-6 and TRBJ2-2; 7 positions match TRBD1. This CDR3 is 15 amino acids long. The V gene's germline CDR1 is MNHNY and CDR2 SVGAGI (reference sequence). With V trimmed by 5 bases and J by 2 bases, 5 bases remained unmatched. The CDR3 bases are TGTGCCAGCAGTAATGGACAGGAAAACACCGGGGAGCTGTTTTTT. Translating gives CASSNGQENTGELFF.

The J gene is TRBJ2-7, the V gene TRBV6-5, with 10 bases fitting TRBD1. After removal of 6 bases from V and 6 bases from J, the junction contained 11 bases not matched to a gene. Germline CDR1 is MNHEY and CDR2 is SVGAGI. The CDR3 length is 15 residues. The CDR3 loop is CASSSQWDRGGEQYF. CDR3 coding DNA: TGTGCCAGCAGCTCTCAGTGGGACAGGGGTGGCGAGCAGTACTTC.

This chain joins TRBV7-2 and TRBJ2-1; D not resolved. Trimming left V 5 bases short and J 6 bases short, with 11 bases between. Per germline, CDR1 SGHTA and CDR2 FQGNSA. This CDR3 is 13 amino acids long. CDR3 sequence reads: CASSPSPGNEQFF. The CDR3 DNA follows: TGTGCCAGCAGCCCGTCTCCCGGCAATGAGCAGTTCTTC.

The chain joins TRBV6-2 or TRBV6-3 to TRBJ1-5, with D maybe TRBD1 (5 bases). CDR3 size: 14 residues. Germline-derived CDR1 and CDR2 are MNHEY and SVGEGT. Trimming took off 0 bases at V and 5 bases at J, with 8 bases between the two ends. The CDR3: CASSYSGGYQPQHF. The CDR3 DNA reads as TGTGCCAGCAGTTACTCGGGGGGTTATCAGCCCCAGCATTTT.

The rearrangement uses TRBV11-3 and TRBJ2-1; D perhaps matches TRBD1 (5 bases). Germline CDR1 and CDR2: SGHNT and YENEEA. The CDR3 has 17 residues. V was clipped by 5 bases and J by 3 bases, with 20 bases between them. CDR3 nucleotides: TGTGCCAGCAGCCCCTCGTCAGGGAATATATTCTACAATGAGCAGTTCTTC. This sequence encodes CASSPSSGNIFYNEQFF.

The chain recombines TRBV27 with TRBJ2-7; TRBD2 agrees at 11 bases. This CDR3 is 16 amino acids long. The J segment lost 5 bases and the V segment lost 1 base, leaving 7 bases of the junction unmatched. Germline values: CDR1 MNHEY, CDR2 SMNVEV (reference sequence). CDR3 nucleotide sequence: TGTGCCAGCAGTTTATTTGCGACTAGCGGGAACAACGAGCAGTACTTC. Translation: CASSLFATSGNNEQYF.

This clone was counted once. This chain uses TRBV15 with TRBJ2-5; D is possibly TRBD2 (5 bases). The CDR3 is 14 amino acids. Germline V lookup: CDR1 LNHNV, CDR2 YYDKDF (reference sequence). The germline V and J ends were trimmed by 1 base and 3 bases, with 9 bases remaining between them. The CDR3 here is CATSRAISEETQYF. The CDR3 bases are TGTGCCACCAGCAGAGCCATTAGCGAAGAGACCCAGTACTTC. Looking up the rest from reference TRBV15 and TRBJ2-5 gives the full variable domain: DAMVIQNPRYQVTQFGKPVTLSCSQTLNHNVMYWYQQKSSQAPKLLFHYYDKDFNNEADTPDNFQSRRPNTSFCFLDIRSPGLGDTAMYLCATSRAISEETQYFGPGTRLLVL.

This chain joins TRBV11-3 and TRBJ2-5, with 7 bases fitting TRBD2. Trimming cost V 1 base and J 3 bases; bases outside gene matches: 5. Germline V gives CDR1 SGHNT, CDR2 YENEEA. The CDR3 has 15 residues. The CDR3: CASSLVGLAEETQYF. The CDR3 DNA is TGTGCCAGCAGCTTAGTGGGGCTAGCGGAAGAGACCCAGTACTTC.

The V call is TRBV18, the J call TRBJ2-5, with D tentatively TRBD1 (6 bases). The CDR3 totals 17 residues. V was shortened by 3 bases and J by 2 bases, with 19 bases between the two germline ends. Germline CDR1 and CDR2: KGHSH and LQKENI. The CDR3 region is CASSPSPPQGGQETQYF. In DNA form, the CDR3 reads TGTGCCAGCTCACCGTCACCCCCACAGGGTGGGCAAGAGACCCAGTACTTC.

The CDR3 region is CAISESGEGMYNEQFF. The CDR3 coding sequence is TGTGCCATCAGTGAGTCGGGAGAGGGTATGTACAATGAGCAGTTCTTC. J is TRBJ2-1 and V is TRBV10-3; D might be TRBD2 (5 bases). Germline V CDR1 and CDR2: ENHRY, SYGVKD. The CDR3 is 16 residues long. V lost 0 bases, J lost 4 bases, and 13 bases lay in between.

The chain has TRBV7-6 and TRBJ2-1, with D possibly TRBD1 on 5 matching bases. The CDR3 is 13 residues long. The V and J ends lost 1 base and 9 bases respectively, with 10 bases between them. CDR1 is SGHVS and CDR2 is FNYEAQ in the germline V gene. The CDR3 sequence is CASSLELGREQFF. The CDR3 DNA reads TGTGCCAGCAGCTTAGAATTGGGGCGTGAGCAGTTCTTC.

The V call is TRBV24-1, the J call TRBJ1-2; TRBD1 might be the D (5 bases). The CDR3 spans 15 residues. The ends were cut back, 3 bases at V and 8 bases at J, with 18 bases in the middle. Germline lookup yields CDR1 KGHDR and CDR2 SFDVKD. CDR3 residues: CATSDVIGGLEGYTF. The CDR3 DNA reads TGTGCCACCAGTGATGTGATCGGGGGGTTGGAAGGCTACACCTTC.

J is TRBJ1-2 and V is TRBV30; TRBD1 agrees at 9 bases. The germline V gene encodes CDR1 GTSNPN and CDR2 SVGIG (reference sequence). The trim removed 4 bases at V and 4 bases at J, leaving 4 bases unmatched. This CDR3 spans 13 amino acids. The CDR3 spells CAWTGQGSYGYTF. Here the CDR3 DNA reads TGTGCCTGGACAGGACAGGGGAGCTATGGCTACACCTTC.

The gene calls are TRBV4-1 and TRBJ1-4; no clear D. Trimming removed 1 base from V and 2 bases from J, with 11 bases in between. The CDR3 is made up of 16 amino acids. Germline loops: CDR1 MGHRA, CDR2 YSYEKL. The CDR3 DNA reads TGCGCCAGCAGCCAAGCCATTGGGAGCACTAATGAAAAACTGTTTTTT. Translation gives CASSQAIGSTNEKLFF.

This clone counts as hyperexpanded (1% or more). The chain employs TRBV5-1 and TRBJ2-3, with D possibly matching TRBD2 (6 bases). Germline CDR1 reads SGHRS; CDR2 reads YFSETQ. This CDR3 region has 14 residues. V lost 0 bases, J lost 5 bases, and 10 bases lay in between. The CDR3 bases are TGCGCCAGCAGCTTGGGCGGGGTTAGAGATACGCAGTATTTT. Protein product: CASSLGGVRDTQYF.

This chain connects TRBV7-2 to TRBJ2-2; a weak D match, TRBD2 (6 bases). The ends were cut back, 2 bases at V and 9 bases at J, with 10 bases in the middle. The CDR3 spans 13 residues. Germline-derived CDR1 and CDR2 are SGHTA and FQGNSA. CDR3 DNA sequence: TGTGCCAGCAGCTTAAGACTAGACCGGGAGCTGTTTTTT. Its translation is CASSLRLDRELFF.

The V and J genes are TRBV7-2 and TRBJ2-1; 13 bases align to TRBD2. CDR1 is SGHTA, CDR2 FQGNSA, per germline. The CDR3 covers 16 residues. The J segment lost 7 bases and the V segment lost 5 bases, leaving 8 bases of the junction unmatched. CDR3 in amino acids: CASSPGLAGAGNEQFF. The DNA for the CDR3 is TGTGCCAGCAGCCCCGGACTAGCGGGAGCTGGAAATGAGCAGTTCTTC.

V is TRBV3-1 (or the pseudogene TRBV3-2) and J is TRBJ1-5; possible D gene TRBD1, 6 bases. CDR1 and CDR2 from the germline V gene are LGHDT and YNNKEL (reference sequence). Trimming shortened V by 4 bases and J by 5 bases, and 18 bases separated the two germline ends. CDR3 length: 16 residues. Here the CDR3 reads CASSPGRGNPYQPQHF. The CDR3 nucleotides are TGTGCCAGCAGCCCCGGAAGGGGGAACCCCTATCAGCCCCAGCATTTT.